The 20 T cell receptor beta chains given below trace back to one sample, sequenced in a study of control samples from healthy donors and cancer patients. The assay was immunoSEQ multiplex PCR, and TCRdb's table has in-frame clones only and misses some. The sample carries about 190,000 clones, around 93% recorded once. The sequenced sample consisted of blood. The receptors were sampled from a man aged 25-45 years in good health.

The gene calls are TRBV19 and TRBJ2-1, with 10 nucleotides matching TRBD1. Germline CDR1 reads LNHDA; CDR2 reads SQIVND (reference sequence). V shed 7 bases, J shed 2 bases, and the junction held 5 bases outside the gene matches. The CDR3 has 15 amino acids. CDR3 region: CASTPDRGPYNEQFF. The CDR3 region has the DNA TGTGCCAGTACCCCCGACAGGGGGCCCTACAATGAGCAGTTCTTC.

This rearrangement joins TRBV7-8 to TRBJ1-5, with D perhaps matching TRBD1 (6 bases). V lost 2 bases to trimming and J lost 4 bases, with 15 bases between them. Per the germline V gene, CDR1 is SGHVS and CDR2 is FQNEAQ. CDR3 length equals 16 residues. CDR3 nucleotide sequence: TGTGCCAGCAGCTTACTATCCGGACAGCTGAATCAGCCCCAGCATTTT. It translates to CASSLLSGQLNQPQHF.

V is TRBV6-5 and J is TRBJ1-6, with D possibly TRBD1 on 5 matching bases. The CDR3 sequence is 12 residues long. Germline V gene data show CDR1 as MNHEY and CDR2 as SVGAGI. V lost 11 bases to trimming and J lost 14 bases, with 19 bases between them. CDR3 loop: CAAGTDAFTLHF. The CDR3 DNA follows: TGTGCCGCTGGGACCGACGCATTCACCCTCCACTTT.

V and J are TRBV3-1 (or the pseudogene TRBV3-2) and TRBJ2-7; 8 nucleotides align to TRBD1. The CDR3 length is 16 residues. The trim removed 1 base at V and 4 bases at J, leaving 9 bases unmatched. CDR1 and CDR2 (germline): LGHDT, YNNKEL (reference sequence). CDR3 sequence reads: CASSQGTGQGWYEQYF. The CDR3 coding sequence is TGTGCCAGCAGCCAAGGTACTGGACAGGGATGGTACGAGCAGTACTTC.

The chain has TRBV9 and TRBJ2-3, with D perhaps being TRBD1 or TRBD2 (5 bases each). The CDR3 runs to 14 residues. Trimming cost V 0 bases and J 6 bases, with 11 bases left between them. Germline-derived CDR1 and CDR2 are SGDLS and YYNGEE. The CDR3 protein is CASSVAGQWDTQYF. The CDR3 DNA follows: TGTGCCAGCAGCGTAGCGGGGCAGTGGGATACGCAGTATTTT.

This clone was observed a single time. The rearrangement uses TRBV30 and TRBJ1-6; TRBD1 matches 8 bases. Germline V lookup: CDR1 GTSNPN, CDR2 SVGIG (reference sequence). J was trimmed by 8 bases and V by 0 bases; bases with no gene match: 6. The CDR3 runs to 15 residues. Here the CDR3 reads CAWSVRTGYYSPLHF. DNA of the CDR3: TGTGCCTGGAGTGTAAGGACAGGGTATTATTCACCCCTCCACTTT.

The chain carries TRBV7-8 and TRBJ2-1; 11 bases align to TRBD2. Germline CDR1 SGHVS, CDR2 FQNEAQ. This CDR3 region has 15 residues. Trimming took 5 bases from V and 8 from J; bases not matched to a gene: 8. CDR3 protein: CASSRGWGLADEQFF. The CDR3 nucleotides are TGTGCCAGCAGCCGAGGGTGGGGACTAGCGGATGAGCAGTTCTTC. Full variable domain (missing parts from reference TRBV7-8 and TRBJ2-1): GAGVSQSPRYKVAKRGQDVALRCDPISGHVSLFWYQQALGQGPEFLTYFQNEAQLDKSGLPSDRFFAERPEGSVSTLKIQRTQQEDSAVYLCASSRGWGLADEQFFGPGTRLTVL.

The J gene is TRBJ1-4, the V gene TRBV6-6; TRBD1 might be the D (6 bases). CDR1 MNHNY and CDR2 SVGAGI come from the germline V gene (reference sequence). This CDR3 region has 14 residues. The V end lost 6 bases, the J end lost 3 bases, and 11 bases lay between the germline ends. The CDR3 coding sequence is TGTGCCAGCAGACAGGGCGTTTCTAATGAAAAACTGTTTTTT. Its translation: CASRQGVSNEKLFF.

The chain has TRBV28 and TRBJ2-1, with D unclear. Trimming pared 6 bases from V and 7 bases from J, leaving 10 bases between. The CDR3 sequence is 12 residues long. The V gene's germline CDR1 is MDHEN and CDR2 SYDVKM. Here the CDR3 reads CASSRSVNEQFF. The CDR3 DNA reads as TGTGCCAGCAGCCGTAGTGTGAATGAGCAGTTCTTC. The full variable domain, completed using reference TRBV28 and TRBJ2-1, is DVKVTQSSRYLVKRTGEKVFLECVQDMDHENMFWYRQDPGLGLRLIYFSYDVKMKEKGDIPEGYSVSREKKERFSLILESASTNQTSMYLCASSRSVNEQFFGPGTRLTVL.

The chain carries TRBV5-6 and TRBJ1-5, with TRBD1 identical over 7 bases. This CDR3 region has 14 residues. V gave up 2 bases and J gave up 3 bases; unmatched junction bases: 2. Germline V gene sequence: CDR1 SGHDT, CDR2 YYEEEE. CDR3 sequence: CASSLQGINQPQHF. CDR3 coding DNA: TGTGCCAGCAGCTTACAGGGGATCAATCAGCCCCAGCATTTT.

This clone came up a few times. The J gene is TRBJ2-7, the V gene TRBV7-9; tentatively, D is TRBD1 (5 bases). Trimming left V 4 bases short and J 0 bases short, with 16 bases between. The CDR3 consists of 16 residues. Germline CDR1 is SEHNR and CDR2 is FQNEAQ (reference sequence). The CDR3 reads CASSSSRGGSSYEQYF. The CDR3 DNA reads as TGTGCCAGCAGCTCCAGTAGGGGTGGTAGCTCCTACGAGCAGTACTTC.

V usage is TRBV7-9 and J usage is TRBJ2-1; no firm D call. Germline lookup yields CDR1 SEHNR and CDR2 FQNEAQ (reference sequence). With 5 bases removed from V and 6 bases from J, the gap between germline ends came to 8 bases. The CDR3 contains 12 residues. The CDR3 loop reads CASSALRNEQFF. CDR3 in DNA: TGTGCCAGCAGCGCACTACGCAATGAGCAGTTCTTC.

This chain links TRBV14 with TRBJ2-7, with TRBD1 matching over 7 bases. CDR3 length: 14 residues. The germline CDR1 and CDR2 sequences are SGHDN and FVKESK. V shed 3 bases and J 2 bases; nucleotides not matched to a gene: 4. The chain's CDR3 is CASSHRTGAYEQYF. The CDR3 coding sequence is TGTGCCAGCAGCCATAGGACAGGTGCCTACGAGCAGTACTTC.

This clone turned up a few times. The V call is TRBV5-5, the J call TRBJ2-3; D not resolved. CDR3 length equals 16 residues. V dropped 4 bases and J dropped 2 bases, with 17 bases sitting between them. CDR1 and CDR2 (germline): SGHKS, YYEKEE (reference sequence). CDR3 protein: CASSPLVRALTDTQYF. CDR3 coding DNA: TGTGCCAGCAGCCCCTTGGTCCGGGCTCTCACAGATACGCAGTATTTT.

The J gene is TRBJ2-3, the V gene TRBV10-2; a weak D match, TRBD1 (5 bases). Germline CDR1 reads WSHSY; CDR2 reads SAAADI. This CDR3 contains 13 residues. With 4 bases removed from V and 4 bases from J, the gap between germline ends came to 9 bases. CDR3 region: CASSAFRADTQYF. The CDR3 bases are TGCGCCAGCAGTGCATTCAGGGCAGATACGCAGTATTTT.

The rearrangement uses TRBV29-1 and TRBJ2-7; maybe TRBD2 (5 bases). V lost 4 bases and J lost 4, with 11 bases in between. This CDR3 region has 12 residues. CDR1 is SQVTM, CDR2 ANQGSEA, per germline. CDR3 coding DNA: TGCAGCGTTGCCCCAGGCGGGTACGAGCAGTACTTC. It is translated as CSVAPGGYEQYF.

This clone was seen a single time. The chain couples TRBV2 to TRBJ2-7; 10 positions agree with TRBD1. Germline trimming cut 7 bases from V and 6 bases from J; bases unmatched to any gene: 12. Germline V gene sequence: CDR1 SNHLY, CDR2 FYNNEI. CDR3 length: 15 amino acids. DNA of the CDR3: TGTGCCAGCACCCTCAGTGGGGACAGGGGAGGCGAGCAGTACTTC. Translation: CASTLSGDRGGEQYF.

The CDR3 DNA follows: TGTGCCAGCAGTGAATATACAGGCGGAGCCTACGAGCAGTACTTC. Residues: CASSEYTGGAYEQYF. This chain uses TRBV25-1 with TRBJ2-7, with D possibly being TRBD1 (5 bases). The CDR3 contains 15 residues. Trimming took 0 bases from V and 2 from J, leaving 11 bases between them. CDR1 MGHDK and CDR2 SYGVNS come from the germline V gene.

The genes are TRBV9 and TRBJ1-2, with D uncertain. With 3 bases removed from V and 4 bases from J, the gap between germline ends came to 13 bases. Germline values: CDR1 SGDLS, CDR2 YYNGEE. CDR3 length: 14 residues. The CDR3 here is CASSGFGKGYGYTF. CDR3 DNA sequence: TGTGCCAGCAGCGGATTTGGAAAGGGCTATGGCTACACCTTC.

The chain has TRBV4-1 and TRBJ2-3, with D uncertain. Germline CDR1 MGHRA, CDR2 YSYEKL. The CDR3 consists of 15 residues. The V and J ends lost 2 bases and 0 bases respectively, with 9 bases between them. The chain's CDR3 is CASSQRSHSTDTQYF. CDR3 nucleotides: TGCGCCAGCAGCCAAAGATCACACAGCACAGATACGCAGTATTTT.